Each of the 12 T cell receptor beta chains below was sequenced from the same sample in a study of blood T cell repertoires in COVID-19. Clones were sequenced by immunoSEQ multiplex PCR, and TCRdb holds only the in-frame ones, with some missing. The repertoire has around 300,000 clones, 80% to 90% of them found once; the top ten carry approximately 3.1%. What was sequenced was peripheral blood. The source is a man younger than 40 with active or convalescent COVID-19.

This clone was detected once. The chain carries TRBV19 and TRBJ2-1, with 10 bases fitting TRBD2. Trimming removed 4 bases from V and 3 bases from J; junction bases left unmatched: 3. This CDR3 has 15 amino acids. Germline loops: CDR1 LNHDA, CDR2 SQIVND (reference sequence). As DNA, the CDR3 is TGTGCCAGTAGTAGGGGACTAGCGCTCTACAATGAGCAGTTCTTC. Residues: CASSRGLALYNEQFF.

The chain has TRBV13 and TRBJ2-7; D unclear. V dropped 0 bases and J dropped 6 bases, with 9 bases sitting between them. Per germline, CDR1 PRHDT and CDR2 FYEKMQ (reference sequence). The CDR3 covers 13 residues. CDR3 in amino acids: CASSLGPRFEQYF. The CDR3 nucleotides read TGTGCCAGCAGCTTAGGACCCAGATTCGAGCAGTACTTC.

The V call is TRBV9, the J call TRBJ2-7, with D perhaps matching TRBD1 (5 bases). V shed 4 bases and J shed 4 bases, with 9 bases lying between them. From germline, CDR1 is SGDLS and CDR2 YYNGEE. CDR3 length equals 12 residues. The CDR3 reads CASSPSGYEQYF. The DNA for the CDR3 is TGTGCCAGCAGCCCCTCAGGGTACGAGCAGTACTTC.

This CDR3 is CASSFGEAGKLFF. The CDR3 DNA sequence: TGTGCCAGCAGTTTTGGGGAGGCAGGAAAACTGTTTTTT. V gene TRBV12-3 or TRBV12-4 combines with J gene TRBJ1-4; no reliable D call. The CDR3 totals 13 residues. Trimming took 3 bases from V and 10 from J, leaving 12 bases between them.

The chain recombines TRBV6-1 with TRBJ1-6; TRBD1 is a possible D gene (6 bases). V shed 1 base and J shed 7 bases, with 11 bases lying between them. CDR1 MNHNS and CDR2 SASEGT come from the germline V gene. The CDR3 is 15 amino acids. CDR3 nucleotide sequence: TGTGCCAGCAGTGAAGACCAGGACAGAAATTCACCCCTCCACTTT. Its protein product is CASSEDQDRNSPLHF.

This rearrangement joins TRBV4-3 to TRBJ2-1; 8 nucleotides align to TRBD2. The V gene end was trimmed by 0 bases and the J gene end by 9 bases; junction bases not matched to a gene: 10. The CDR3 totals 16 residues. Per germline, CDR1 LGHNA and CDR2 YSLEER. CDR3 protein: CASSQEYGGAGSEQFF. DNA for the CDR3: TGCGCCAGCAGCCAAGAGTACGGGGGGGCGGGGTCTGAGCAGTTCTTC.

The chain links TRBV4-3 to TRBJ2-3; TRBD2 aligns across 7 bases. The V segment lost 1 base and the J segment 6 bases; nucleotides outside the gene matches: 4. The CDR3 runs 14 residues. Germline values: CDR1 LGHNA, CDR2 YSLEER. The CDR3 DNA reads as TGCGCCAGCAGCCAAGGGGACGGGGGGGATACGCAGTATTTT. This translates into CASSQGDGGDTQYF.

This clone was counted between two and nine times. The V call is TRBV18, the J call TRBJ1-1, with 8 bases identical to TRBD1. This CDR3 comprises 16 residues. Per germline, CDR1 KGHSH and CDR2 LQKENI. V lost 2 bases and J lost 10; bases outside the gene matches: 15. Written as DNA, the CDR3 is TGTGCCAGCTCACCAATTCTACCCGGACAGGGTTTAGGAGCTTTCTTT. It specifies CASSPILPGQGLGAFF.

This chain connects TRBV7-2 to TRBJ1-2; no clear D. Germline V gene sequence: CDR1 SGHTA, CDR2 FQGNSA. V gave up 5 bases and J gave up 8 bases, with 12 bases separating them. The CDR3 is 12 amino acids. Here the CDR3 DNA reads TGTGCCAGCAGCGCCCTCGGAGGGGGCTACACCTTC. This sequence encodes CASSALGGGYTF.

The chain employs TRBV6-5 and TRBJ1-2; D is uncertain. This CDR3 comprises 12 residues. Germline assignment: CDR1 MNHEY and CDR2 SVGAGI. The ends were cut back, 2 bases at V and 8 bases at J, with 9 bases in the middle. The CDR3 nucleotides are TGTGCCAGCAGTTACGGCCCCTCGGGCTACACCTTC. Translated, it gives CASSYGPSGYTF.

This chain uses TRBV5-1 with TRBJ2-7; D is possibly TRBD2 (5 bases). Germline CDR1 SGHRS, CDR2 YFSETQ. The germline V and J ends were trimmed by 1 base and 1 base, with 9 bases remaining between them. The CDR3 contains 14 residues. Here the CDR3 reads CASSLSGVSYEQYF. The CDR3 region has the DNA TGCGCCAGCAGCTTGTCCGGGGTATCCTACGAGCAGTACTTC.

This clone was seen ten or more times. The chain joins TRBV6-1 to TRBJ2-3, with 13 bases lining up with TRBD2. The CDR3 runs 17 residues. Germline V gives CDR1 MNHNS, CDR2 SASEGT. The V and J ends lost 3 bases and 1 base, in that order; junction bases with no gene match: 4. The CDR3 nucleotides read TGTGCCAGCAGTGAGGTACTAGCGGGAGGGGGCACAGATACGCAGTATTTT. Its protein is CASSEVLAGGGTDTQYF.